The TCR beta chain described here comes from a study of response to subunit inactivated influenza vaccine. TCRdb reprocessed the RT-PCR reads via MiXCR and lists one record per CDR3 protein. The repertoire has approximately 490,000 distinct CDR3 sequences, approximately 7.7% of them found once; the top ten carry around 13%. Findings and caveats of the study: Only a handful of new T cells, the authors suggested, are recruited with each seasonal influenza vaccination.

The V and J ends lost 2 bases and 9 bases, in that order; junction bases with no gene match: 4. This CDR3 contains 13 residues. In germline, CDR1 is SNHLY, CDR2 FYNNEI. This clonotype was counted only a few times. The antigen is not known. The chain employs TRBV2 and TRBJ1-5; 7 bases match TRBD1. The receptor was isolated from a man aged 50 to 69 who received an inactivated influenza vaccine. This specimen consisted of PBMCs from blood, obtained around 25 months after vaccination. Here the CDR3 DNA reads TGTGCCAGCAGTGAACAGGGGGGCCGGCCCCAGCATTTT. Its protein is CASSEQGGRPQHF.